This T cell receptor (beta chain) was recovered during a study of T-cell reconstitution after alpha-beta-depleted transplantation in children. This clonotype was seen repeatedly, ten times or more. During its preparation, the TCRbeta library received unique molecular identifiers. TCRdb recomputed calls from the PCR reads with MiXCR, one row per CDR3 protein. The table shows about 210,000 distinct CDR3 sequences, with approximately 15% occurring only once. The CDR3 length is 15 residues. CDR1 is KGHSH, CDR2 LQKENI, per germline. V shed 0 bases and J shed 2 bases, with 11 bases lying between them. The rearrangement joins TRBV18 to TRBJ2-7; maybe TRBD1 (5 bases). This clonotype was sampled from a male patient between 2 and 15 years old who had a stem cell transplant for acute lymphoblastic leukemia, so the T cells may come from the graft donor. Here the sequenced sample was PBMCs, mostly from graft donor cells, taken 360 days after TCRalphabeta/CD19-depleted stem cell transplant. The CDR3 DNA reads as TGTGCCAGCTCACCACCTCCGACAGTAACCTACGAGCAGTACTTC. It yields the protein CASSPPPTVTYEQYF.